The T cell receptor beta chain described here comes from a study of blood T cell repertoires in COVID-19. Study as a whole: Acute and convalescent COVID-19 samples came from the United States, Italy and Spain. Sources were T cells, B-cell-depleted T cells, or PBMCs; the material itself was cDNA or gDNA.

J lost 1 base, V lost 4 bases, and 6 bases had no gene match. CDR1 SNHLY and CDR2 FYNNEI come from the germline V gene. The CDR3 sequence is 15 residues long. As processed by the authors: Amplified reference gene primers provided the basis for estimating nucleated cell counts. Measured with immunoSEQ multiplex PCR; TCRdb has only the in-frame clones, and not every one. D and trimming were read from the DNA, whereas the V and J calls and clone size are those reported in that table. The sample yields 400,000 to 500,000 clones, roughly 90% seen once. This clonotype was sampled from a woman aged 30 to 39 with active or convalescent COVID-19. The rearrangement links TRBV2 to TRBJ2-7; 8 bases fit TRBD1. Specimen: peripheral blood. The CDR3 DNA sequence: TGTGCCAGCAGTGGGGACAGGAGTATTTCCTACGAGCAGTACTTC. Translating gives CASSGDRSISYEQYF.